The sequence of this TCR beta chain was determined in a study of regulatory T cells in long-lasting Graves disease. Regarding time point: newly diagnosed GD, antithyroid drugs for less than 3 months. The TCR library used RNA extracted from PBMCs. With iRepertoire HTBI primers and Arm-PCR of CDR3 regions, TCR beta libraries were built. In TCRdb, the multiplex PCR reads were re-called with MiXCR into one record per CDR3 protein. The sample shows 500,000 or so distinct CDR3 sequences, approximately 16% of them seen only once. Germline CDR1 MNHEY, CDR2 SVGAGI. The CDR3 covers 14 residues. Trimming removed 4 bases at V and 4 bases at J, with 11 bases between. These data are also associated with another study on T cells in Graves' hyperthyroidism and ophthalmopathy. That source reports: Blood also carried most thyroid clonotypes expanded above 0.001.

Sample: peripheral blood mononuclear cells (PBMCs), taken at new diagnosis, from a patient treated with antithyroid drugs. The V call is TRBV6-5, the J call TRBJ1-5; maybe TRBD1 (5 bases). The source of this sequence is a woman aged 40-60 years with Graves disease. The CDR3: CASSFGHRNQPQHF. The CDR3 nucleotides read TGTGCCAGCAGTTTCGGACACCGGAATCAGCCCCAGCATTTT.